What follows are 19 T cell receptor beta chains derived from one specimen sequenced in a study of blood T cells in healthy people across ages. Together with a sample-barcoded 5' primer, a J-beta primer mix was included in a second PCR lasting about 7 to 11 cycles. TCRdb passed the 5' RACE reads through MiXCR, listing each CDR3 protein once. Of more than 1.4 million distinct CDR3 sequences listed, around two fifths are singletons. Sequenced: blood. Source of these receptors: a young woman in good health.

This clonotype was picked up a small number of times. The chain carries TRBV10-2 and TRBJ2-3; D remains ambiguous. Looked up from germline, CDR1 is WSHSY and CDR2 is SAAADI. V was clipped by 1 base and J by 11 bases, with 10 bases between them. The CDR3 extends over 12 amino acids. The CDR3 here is CASSELSSLQYF. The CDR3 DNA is TGCGCCAGCAGTGAGTTGTCGTCGTTGCAGTATTTT.

The CDR3 loop is CAARNTTGGTEAFF. CDR3 DNA: TGTGCCGCCAGAAATACCACAGGGGGCACTGAAGCTTTCTTT. The gene calls are TRBV12-3 or TRBV12-4 and TRBJ1-1; 8 nucleotides line up with TRBD1. The CDR3 totals 14 residues. J lost 4 bases, V lost 11 bases, and 12 bases had no gene match.

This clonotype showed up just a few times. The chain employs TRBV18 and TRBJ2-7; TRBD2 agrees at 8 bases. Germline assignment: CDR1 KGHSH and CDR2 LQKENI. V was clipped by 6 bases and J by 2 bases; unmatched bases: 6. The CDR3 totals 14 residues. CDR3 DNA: TGTGCCAGCTCGCGGACTAGCAACCCCTACGAGCAGTACTTC. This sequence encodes CASSRTSNPYEQYF.

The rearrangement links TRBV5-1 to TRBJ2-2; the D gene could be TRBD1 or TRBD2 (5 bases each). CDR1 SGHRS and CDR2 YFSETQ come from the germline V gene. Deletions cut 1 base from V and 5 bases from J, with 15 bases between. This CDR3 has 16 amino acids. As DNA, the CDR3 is TGCGCCAGCAGCTTGCCGGGACCGCGCTGGACCGGGGAGCTGTTTTTT. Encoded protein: CASSLPGPRWTGELFF.

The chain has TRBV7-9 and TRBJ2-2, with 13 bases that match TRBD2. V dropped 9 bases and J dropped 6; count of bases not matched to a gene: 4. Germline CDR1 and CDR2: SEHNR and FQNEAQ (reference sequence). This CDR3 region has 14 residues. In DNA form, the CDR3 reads TGTGCCAGTACTAGCGGGGGGGCCTCCGGGGAGCTGTTTTTT. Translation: CASTSGGASGELFF.

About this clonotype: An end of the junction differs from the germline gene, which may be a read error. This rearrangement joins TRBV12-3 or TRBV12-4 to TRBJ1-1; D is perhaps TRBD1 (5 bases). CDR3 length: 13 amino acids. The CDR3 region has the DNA TGTGCCAGCAAGACCTCGGGGACCACTGAGGCTTTCTTT. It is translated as CASKTSGTTEAFF.

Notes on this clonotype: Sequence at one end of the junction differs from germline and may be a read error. The CDR3 DNA sequence: TGTGCCAGTAGTTCGGGGCCGTTCGGCTACGAGCAGTACTTC. Translation gives CASSSGPFGYEQYF. V and J are TRBV12-3 or TRBV12-4 and TRBJ2-7; D possibly matches TRBD1 or TRBD2 (5 bases each). This CDR3 spans 14 amino acids.

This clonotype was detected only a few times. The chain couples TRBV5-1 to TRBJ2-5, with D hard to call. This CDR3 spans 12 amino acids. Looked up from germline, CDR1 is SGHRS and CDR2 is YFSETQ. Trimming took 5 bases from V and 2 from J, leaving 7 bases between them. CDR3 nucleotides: TGCGCCAGCAGGGAGAGTCAAGAGACCCAGTACTTC. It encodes CASRESQETQYF.

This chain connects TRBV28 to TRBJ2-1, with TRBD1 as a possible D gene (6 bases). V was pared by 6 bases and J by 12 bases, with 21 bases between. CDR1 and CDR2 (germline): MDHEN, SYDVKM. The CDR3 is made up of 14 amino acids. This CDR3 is CASSLTGSLGPQFF. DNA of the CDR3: TGTGCCAGCAGCCTAACAGGGTCCCTCGGGCCGCAGTTCTTC.

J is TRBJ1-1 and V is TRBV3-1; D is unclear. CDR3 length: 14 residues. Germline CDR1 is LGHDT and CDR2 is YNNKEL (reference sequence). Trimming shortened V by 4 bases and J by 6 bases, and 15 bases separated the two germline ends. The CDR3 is CASSPRGGDAEAFF. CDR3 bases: TGTGCCAGCAGCCCCAGAGGCGGTGACGCTGAAGCTTTCTTT.

DNA for the CDR3: TGTGCTAGTGGTACGGACACATATCCCTACGAGCAGTACTTC. It translates to CASGTDTYPYEQYF. This chain connects TRBV12-5 to TRBJ2-7; a weak D match, TRBD1 (5 bases). The germline V and J ends were trimmed by 5 bases and 2 bases, with 13 bases remaining between them. This CDR3 is built from 14 residues. CDR1 and CDR2 from the germline V gene are LGHNT and FRNRAP.

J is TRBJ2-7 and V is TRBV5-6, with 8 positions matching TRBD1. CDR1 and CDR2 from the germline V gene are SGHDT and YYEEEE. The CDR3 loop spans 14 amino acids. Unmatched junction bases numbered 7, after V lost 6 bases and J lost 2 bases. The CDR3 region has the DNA TGTGCCAGCACCCCCGGCAGGGGGCCCTACGAGCAGTACTTC. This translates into CASTPGRGPYEQYF.

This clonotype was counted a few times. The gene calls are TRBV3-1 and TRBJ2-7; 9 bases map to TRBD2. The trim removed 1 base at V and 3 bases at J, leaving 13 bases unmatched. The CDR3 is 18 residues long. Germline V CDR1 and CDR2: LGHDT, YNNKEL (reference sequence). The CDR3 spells CASSQGQGLAKNLYEQYF. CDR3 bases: TGTGCCAGCAGCCAAGGTCAGGGACTAGCCAAAAACCTCTACGAGCAGTACTTC.

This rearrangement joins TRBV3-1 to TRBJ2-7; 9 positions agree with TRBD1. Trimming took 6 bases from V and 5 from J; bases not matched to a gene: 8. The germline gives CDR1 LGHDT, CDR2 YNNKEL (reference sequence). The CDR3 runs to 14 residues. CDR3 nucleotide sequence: TGTGCCAGCAGAACCGGGACAGGGTCACACGAGCAGTACTTC. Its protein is CASRTGTGSHEQYF.

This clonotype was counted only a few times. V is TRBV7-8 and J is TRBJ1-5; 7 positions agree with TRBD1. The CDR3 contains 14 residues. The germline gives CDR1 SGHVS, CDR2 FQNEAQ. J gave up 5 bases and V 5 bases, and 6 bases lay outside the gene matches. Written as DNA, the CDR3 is TGTGCCAGCAGCCCTCAGGGGGGCCATCAGCCCCAGCATTTT. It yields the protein CASSPQGGHQPQHF.

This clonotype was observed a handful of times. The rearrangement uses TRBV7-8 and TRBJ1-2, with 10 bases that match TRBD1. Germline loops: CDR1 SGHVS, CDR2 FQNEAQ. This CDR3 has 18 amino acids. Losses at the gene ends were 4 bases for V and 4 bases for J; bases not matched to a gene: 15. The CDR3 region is CASSSYPGQGMTGYGYTF. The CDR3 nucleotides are TGTGCCAGCAGCTCATACCCGGGACAGGGGATGACCGGCTATGGCTACACCTTC.

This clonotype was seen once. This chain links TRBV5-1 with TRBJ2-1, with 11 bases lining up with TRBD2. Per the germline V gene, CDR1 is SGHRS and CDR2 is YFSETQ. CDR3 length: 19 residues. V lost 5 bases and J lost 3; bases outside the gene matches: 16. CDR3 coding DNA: TGCGCCAGCAGTCAAAGACTAGCGGGGCCCAATTGGGACTACAATGAGCAGTTCTTC. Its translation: CASSQRLAGPNWDYNEQFF. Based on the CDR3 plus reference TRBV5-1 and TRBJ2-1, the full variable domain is KAGVTQTPRYLIKTRGQQVTLSCSPISGHRSVSWYQQTPGQGLQFLFEYFSETQRNKGNFPGRFSGRQFSNSRSEMNVSTLELGDSALYLCASSQRLAGPNWDYNEQFFGPGTRLTVL.

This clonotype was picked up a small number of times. CDR3 loop: CSARVAAGYTF. The CDR3 DNA sequence: TGCAGTGCTAGAGTGGCAGCTGGCTACACCTTC. The rearrangement links TRBV20-1 to TRBJ1-2; no clear D. V lost 1 base and J 7 bases, leaving 7 bases between the germline ends. Germline CDR1 DFQATT, CDR2 SNEGSKA (reference sequence). The CDR3 has 11 amino acids.

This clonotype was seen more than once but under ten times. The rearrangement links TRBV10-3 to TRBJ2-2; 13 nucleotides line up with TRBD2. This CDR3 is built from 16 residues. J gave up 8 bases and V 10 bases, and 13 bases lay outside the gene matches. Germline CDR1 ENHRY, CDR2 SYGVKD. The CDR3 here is CATAEGTSGASGELFF. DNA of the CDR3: TGTGCCACGGCGGAGGGGACTAGCGGGGCTTCTGGGGAGCTGTTTTTT.